By proportion, the clone carrying this T cell receptor (beta chain) is medium-sized (0.01 to 0.1%). Generation of TCR cDNA used 5'RACE template switching (which added a universal primer site and UMIs). MiXCR, run by TCRdb on the 5' RACE reads, gives a single entry per CDR3 protein. The sample includes more than 15,000 distinct CDR3 sequences, roughly 3.7% seen only once; the top ten take about 0.4%. This specimen comes from a study of T cells after yellow fever vaccination. General study findings and limits: Once the booster was given, most primary-vaccination clones reappeared, at about 95% for CD4 and approximately 88% for CD8. There was a possibility that FACS-sorted repertoires contained abundant clonotypes contaminating from the bulk population.

Germline loops: CDR1 SGHTA, CDR2 FQGNSA. The CDR3 has 11 amino acids. V was trimmed by 3 bases and J by 6 bases, leaving 6 bases between them. The TCR comes from a man younger than 45 who received the YFV17D yellow fever vaccine. The chain couples TRBV7-2 to TRBJ2-7; a possible D gene is TRBD1 (5 bases). Sample: PBMCs, either bulk or a sorted T-cell subset (CD4+, CD8+, memory, or dextramer-sorted; not recorded which), taken 15 days after the yellow fever booster vaccination. DNA for the CDR3: TGTGCCAGCAGCTTTAGGGGCGAGCAGTACTTC. Its protein is CASSFRGEQYF.